The rows below give T cell receptor beta chains drawn from one sample of a study of chemoradiotherapy in HPV16-positive cancers. Sequencing used immunoSEQ multiplex PCR; TCRdb keeps in-frame clones, though not all of them. The sample lists some 7,000 clones, about 88% occurring once. The sample was collected from a patient who underwent chemoradiotherapy. Every receptor here comes from a human donor with HPV-associated anogenital cancer. Each CDR3 is given with its conserved first and last residue. The D gene is left open where the match is weak. Where a row states a size, it is once, few, many or the class of an expanded clone; other rows omit it.

length: 15; size: NA; V: TRBV29-1; D: NA; J: TRBJ2-6; DNA: TGCAGCGTTGTCACCGTTGACTCTGGGACCAACGTCCTGACTTTC; CDR3: CSVVTVDSGTNVLTF
length: 11; size: NA; V: TRBV7-9; D: NA; J: TRBJ2-7; DNA: TGTGCCAGCAGCTTTAACTTGGAGCAGTACTTC; CDR3: CASSFNLEQYF
length: 11; size: NA; V: TRBV19; D: NA; J: TRBJ1-1; DNA: TGTGCCAGTAGTATTCAGAGCGAAGCTTTCTTT; CDR3: CASSIQSEAFF
length: 18; size: NA; V: TRBV11-2; D: TRBD1; J: TRBJ1-6; DNA: TGTGCCAGCAGCCCCGCCGGGACAGGGGGACCCTATAATTCACCCCTCCACTTT; CDR3: CASSPAGTGGPYNSPLHF
length: 16; size: NA; V: TRBV4-2; D: NA; J: TRBJ2-7; DNA: TGTGCCAGCAGCCACGCCCCACAGGGTACACTCTACGAGCAGTACTTC; CDR3: CASSHAPQGTLYEQYF
length: 18; size: NA; V: TRBV2; D: NA; J: TRBJ1-2; DNA: TGTGCCAGCAGTGGTCGCGACAGGTCAACGGTGAGGGGGTATGGCTACACCTTC; CDR3: CASSGRDRSTVRGYGYTF
length: 18; size: NA; V: TRBV15; D: TRBD2; J: TRBJ2-4; DNA: TGTGCCACCAGCAGATTTAGCGGGGGGGGTCTAGCCAAAAACATTCAGTACTTC; CDR3: CATSRFSGGGLAKNIQYF
length: 15; size: NA; V: TRBV11-2; D: TRBD2; J: TRBJ2-7; DNA: TGTGCCAGCAGCCGATCTAGCGGGAGCCCCTACGAGCAGTACTTC; CDR3: CASSRSSGSPYEQYF
length: 17; size: NA; V: TRBV7-9; D: TRBD2; J: TRBJ2-2; DNA: TGTGCCAGCAGCTTAGCGCTAGGACTAGCGCACACCGGGGAGCTGTTTTTT; CDR3: CASSLALGLAHTGELFF
length: 13; size: NA; V: TRBV6-4; D: NA; J: TRBJ1-1; DNA: TGTGCCAGCAGACCACAGCCGAACACTGAAGCTTTCTTT; CDR3: CASRPQPNTEAFF
length: 15; size: NA; V: TRBV5-1; D: NA; J: TRBJ2-5; DNA: TGCGCCAGCAGCTTGGTTCGCAGATCACAAGAGACCCAGTACTTC; CDR3: CASSLVRRSQETQYF
length: 18; size: NA; V: TRBV5-6; D: TRBD2; J: TRBJ2-5; DNA: TGTGCCAGCAGCTTGTGGTTCTGGACTAGCGGGGCGCAAGAGACCCAGTACTTC; CDR3: CASSLWFWTSGAQETQYF
length: 14; size: NA; V: TRBV6-1; D: NA; J: TRBJ1-1; DNA: TGTGCCAGCACCCTCTTAGGGTTGAACACTGAAGCTTTCTTT; CDR3: CASTLLGLNTEAFF
length: 14; size: NA; V: TRBV19; D: NA; J: TRBJ2-1; DNA: TGTGCCAGTAGTATCCGGGGTCCGGGCAATGAGCAGTTCTTC; CDR3: CASSIRGPGNEQFF
length: 16; size: NA; V: TRBV7-2; D: TRBD1; J: TRBJ2-1; DNA: TGTGCCAGCAGCTCAACACGACAGGGGTATCTCAATGAGCAGTTCTTC; CDR3: CASSSTRQGYLNEQFF
length: 14; size: NA; V: TRBV5-6; D: NA; J: TRBJ1-2; DNA: TGTGCCAGCGGAACCGACCGGTTACAATATGGCTACACCTTC; CDR3: CASGTDRLQYGYTF
length: 11; size: NA; V: TRBV19; D: NA; J: TRBJ1-2; DNA: TGTGCCAGTAGTGACTATCGGGGCTACACCTTC; CDR3: CASSDYRGYTF
length: 14; size: NA; V: TRBV6-5; D: TRBD1; J: TRBJ2-7; DNA: TGTGCCAGCAGCTATGGACAGGGAAACTACGAGCAGTACTTC; CDR3: CASSYGQGNYEQYF
length: 14; size: NA; V: TRBV19; D: TRBD1; J: TRBJ1-4; DNA: TGTGCCAGTAAGACAGGGAGGACTAATGAAAAACTGTTTTTT; CDR3: CASKTGRTNEKLFF
length: 17; size: NA; V: TRBV25-1; D: NA; J: TRBJ2-2; DNA: TGTGCCAGCAGTGAGATCCGGGACACCAAGAACACCGGGGAGCTGTTTTTT; CDR3: CASSEIRDTKNTGELFF
length: 15; size: NA; V: TRBV27; D: TRBD2; J: TRBJ2-1; DNA: TGTGCCAGCAGCTACCCCGGACTAGCGGTCAATGAGCAGTTCTTC; CDR3: CASSYPGLAVNEQFF
length: 16; size: NA; V: TRBV2; D: TRBD2; J: TRBJ2-1; DNA: TGTGCCAGCATTGCTAGCGGGGGCCACACCTACAATGAGCAGTTCTTC; CDR3: CASIASGGHTYNEQFF
length: 15; size: NA; V: TRBV7-9; D: NA; J: TRBJ2-3; DNA: TGTGCCAGCAGCTTAATGGCGCTCGCTACAGATACGCAGTATTTT; CDR3: CASSLMALATDTQYF
length: 13; size: NA; V: TRBV5-1; D: NA; J: TRBJ2-2; DNA: TGCGCCAGCAGCTTGGATGGGGACGGTGAGCTGTTTTTT; CDR3: CASSLDGDGELFF
length: 11; size: NA; V: TRBV20-1; D: NA; J: TRBJ2-4; DNA: TGCTGCGTAGGAAGTCAAAACATTCAGTACTTC; CDR3: CCVGSQNIQYF
length: 10; size: NA; V: TRBV25-1; D: NA; J: TRBJ1-5; DNA: TGTGCCAGCAGGAAATCAGCCCAGCATTTT; CDR3: CASRKSAQHF
length: 14; size: few; V: TRBV5-5; D: NA; J: TRBJ2-7; DNA: TGTGCCAGCAGCCCTGCGAGGCAAGCCTACGAGCAGTACTTC; CDR3: CASSPARQAYEQYF
length: 13; size: NA; V: TRBV19; D: NA; J: TRBJ2-7; DNA: TGTGCCAGTAGTATAGCTAGAGACAACGAGCAGTACTTC; CDR3: CASSIARDNEQYF
length: 14; size: NA; V: TRBV5-1; D: TRBD2; J: TRBJ2-3; DNA: TGCGCCAGTCGGCTAGCGGGTTTTACAGATACGCAGTATTTT; CDR3: CASRLAGFTDTQYF
length: 15; size: NA; V: TRBV29-1; D: TRBD2; J: TRBJ2-1; DNA: TGCAGCGTTCGGTCTAGCGGGGGTCTTGGGAATGAGCAGTTCTTC; CDR3: CSVRSSGGLGNEQFF
length: 15; size: NA; V: TRBV7-2; D: NA; J: TRBJ2-2; DNA: TGTGCCAGCAGCGAAATAAGGGTGCTACGCGGGGAGCTGTTTTTT; CDR3: CASSEIRVLRGELFF
length: 16; size: NA; V: TRBV2; D: NA; J: TRBJ1-1; DNA: TGTGCCAGCAGTGAGATCGGGCTTCTGGGTGGCACTGAAGCTTTCTTT; CDR3: CASSEIGLLGGTEAFF
length: 15; size: NA; V: TRBV9; D: NA; J: TRBJ2-3; DNA: TGTGCCAGCAGCGTAGTGGCTAGCGGCACAGATACGCAGTATTTT; CDR3: CASSVVASGTDTQYF
length: 14; size: once; V: TRBV19; D: NA; J: TRBJ1-1; DNA: TGTGCCAGTAGTATATCCGCTAAGAACACTGAAGCTTTCTTT; CDR3: CASSISAKNTEAFF
length: 15; size: NA; V: TRBV7-3; D: TRBD2; J: TRBJ2-2; DNA: TGTGCCAGCAGCTTAGATCCCCAGCGGGGCGGGGAGCTGTTTTTT; CDR3: CASSLDPQRGGELFF
length: 14; size: NA; V: TRBV5-4; D: NA; J: TRBJ2-1; DNA: TGTGCCAGCAGCAGGGGCGGACCCTACAATGAGCAGTTCTTC; CDR3: CASSRGGPYNEQFF
length: 13; size: few; V: TRBV7-9; D: NA; J: TRBJ2-7; DNA: TGTGCCAGCAGCCCAAATTACGACAGCGAGCAGTACTTC; CDR3: CASSPNYDSEQYF
length: 15; size: few; V: TRBV10-2; D: TRBD1; J: TRBJ2-7; DNA: TGCGCCAGCAGTTACCCGGGACAGGCTATCTACGAGCAGTACTTC; CDR3: CASSYPGQAIYEQYF
length: 16; size: NA; V: TRBV7-3; D: TRBD2; J: TRBJ2-3; DNA: TGTGCCAGCAGCTTAGCCACTAGCGGGGGGTCGGATACGCAGTATTTT; CDR3: CASSLATSGGSDTQYF
length: 13; size: NA; V: TRBV27; D: NA; J: TRBJ1-5; DNA: TGTGCCAGCACGGGACGGCTCAATCAGCCCCAGCATTTT; CDR3: CASTGRLNQPQHF
length: 14; size: NA; V: TRBV10-2; D: NA; J: TRBJ1-2; DNA: TGCGCCAGCAGTACTGGGTTGGAGACCTATGGCTACACCTTC; CDR3: CASSTGLETYGYTF
length: 17; size: NA; V: TRBV4-1; D: TRBD1; J: TRBJ2-2; DNA: TGCGCCAGCAGCCAAGGACAGGGGACTTACAACACCGGGGAGCTGTTTTTT; CDR3: CASSQGQGTYNTGELFF
length: 14; size: NA; V: TRBV6-6; D: NA; J: TRBJ1-3; DNA: TGTGCCAGCATAGATTCCGGGTCTGGAAACACCATATATTTT; CDR3: CASIDSGSGNTIYF
length: 18; size: NA; V: TRBV5-8; D: TRBD1; J: TRBJ2-6; DNA: TGTGCCAGCAGCTTGATCGGACAGGGGGATCCTGGGGCCAACGTCCTGACTTTC; CDR3: CASSLIGQGDPGANVLTF
length: 12; size: NA; V: TRBV6-6; D: NA; J: TRBJ2-7; DNA: TGTGCCAGCAGTGCACAGGGCCGCGAGCAGTACTTC; CDR3: CASSAQGREQYF
length: 16; size: NA; V: TRBV18; D: TRBD1; J: TRBJ1-2; DNA: TGTGCCAGCTCATCGAGACAGGGGGCGCAGGTCGATGGCTACACCTTC; CDR3: CASSSRQGAQVDGYTF
length: 14; size: NA; V: TRBV6-1; D: NA; J: TRBJ2-7; DNA: TGTGCCAGCAGTGAAGGCGGGACTGTCTACGAGCAGTACTTC; CDR3: CASSEGGTVYEQYF
length: 13; size: NA; V: TRBV4-1; D: NA; J: TRBJ2-1; DNA: TGCGCCAGCAGCCAAATGCTAGAAAATGAGCAGTTCTTC; CDR3: CASSQMLENEQFF
length: 15; size: NA; V: TRBV6-1; D: NA; J: TRBJ2-7; DNA: TGTGCCAGCAGTGAAGCACAGGCTAATTCCTACGAGCAGTACTTC; CDR3: CASSEAQANSYEQYF
length: 10; size: NA; V: TRBV6-4; D: NA; J: TRBJ2-7; DNA: TGTGCCAGCACCTCTTACGAGCAGTACTTC; CDR3: CASTSYEQYF
length: 15; size: NA; V: TRBV30; D: TRBD1; J: TRBJ1-1; DNA: TGTGCCTGGGAGACAGGGGGCGGAAGGAACACTGAAGCTTTCTTT; CDR3: CAWETGGGRNTEAFF